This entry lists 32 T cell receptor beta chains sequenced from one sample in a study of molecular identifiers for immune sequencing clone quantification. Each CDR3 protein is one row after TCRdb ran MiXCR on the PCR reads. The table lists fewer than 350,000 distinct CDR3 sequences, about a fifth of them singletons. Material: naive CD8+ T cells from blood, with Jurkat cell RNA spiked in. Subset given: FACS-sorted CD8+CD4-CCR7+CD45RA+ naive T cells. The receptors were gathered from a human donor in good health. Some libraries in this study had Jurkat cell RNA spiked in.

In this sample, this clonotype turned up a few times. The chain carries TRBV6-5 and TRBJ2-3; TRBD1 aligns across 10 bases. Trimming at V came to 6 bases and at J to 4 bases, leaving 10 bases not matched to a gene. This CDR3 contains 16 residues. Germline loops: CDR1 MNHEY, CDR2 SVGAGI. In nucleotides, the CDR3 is TGTGCCAGCAGCTTCGATCGACAGGGGGCATCAGATACGCAGTATTTT. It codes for CASSFDRQGASDTQYF.

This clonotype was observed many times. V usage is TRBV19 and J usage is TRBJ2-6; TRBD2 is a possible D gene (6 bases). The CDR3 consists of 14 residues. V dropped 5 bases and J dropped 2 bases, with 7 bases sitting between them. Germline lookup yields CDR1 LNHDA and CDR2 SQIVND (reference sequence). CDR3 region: CASSGGTGANVLTF. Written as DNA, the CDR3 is TGTGCCAGTAGTGGGGGGACTGGGGCCAACGTCCTGACTTTC.

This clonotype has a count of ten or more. In DNA form, the CDR3 reads TGCAGTGCTAGAGATGACAGGTCCTCTGGAAACACCATATATTTT. Its translation is CSARDDRSSGNTIYF. The gene calls are TRBV20-1 and TRBJ1-3; D is perhaps TRBD1 (6 bases). V lost 0 bases to trimming and J lost 0 bases, with 9 bases between them. The length of the CDR3 is 15 residues. Germline V gene lookup returns CDR1 DFQATT and CDR2 SNEGSKA (reference sequence).

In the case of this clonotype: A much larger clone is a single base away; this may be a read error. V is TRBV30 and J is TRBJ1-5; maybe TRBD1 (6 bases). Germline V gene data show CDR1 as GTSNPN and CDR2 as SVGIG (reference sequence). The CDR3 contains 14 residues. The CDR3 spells CAWTSGGSSQPQHF. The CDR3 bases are TGTGCCTGGACAAGCGGGGGCAGCAGTCAGCCCCAGCATTTT. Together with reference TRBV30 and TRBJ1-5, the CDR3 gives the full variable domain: SQTIHQWPATLVQPVGSPLSLECTVEGTSNPNLYWYRQAAGRGLQLLFYSVGIGQISSEVPQNLSASRPQDRQFILSSKKLLLSDSGFYLCAWTSGGSSQPQHFGDGTRLSIL.

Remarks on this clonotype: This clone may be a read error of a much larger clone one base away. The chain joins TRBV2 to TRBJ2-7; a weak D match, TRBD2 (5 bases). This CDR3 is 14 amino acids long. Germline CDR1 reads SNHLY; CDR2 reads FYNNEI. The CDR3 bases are TGTGCCAGCAGTGGTGGGAGTTCGGTCTACGAGCGGTACTTC. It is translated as CASSGGSSVYERYF. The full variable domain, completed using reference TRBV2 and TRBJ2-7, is EPEVTQTPSHQVTQMGQEVILRCVPISNHLYFYWYRQILGQKVEFLVSFYNNEISEKSEIFDDQFSVERPDGSNFTLKIRSTKLEDSAMYFCASSGGSSVYERYFGPGTRLTVT.

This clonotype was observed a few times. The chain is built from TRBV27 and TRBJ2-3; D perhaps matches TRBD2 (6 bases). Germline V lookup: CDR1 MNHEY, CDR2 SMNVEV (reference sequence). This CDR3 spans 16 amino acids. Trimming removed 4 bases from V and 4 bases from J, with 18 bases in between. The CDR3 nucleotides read TGTGCCAGCAGTTCTCAACCCGGACCGGGGGCAGATACGCAGTATTTT. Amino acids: CASSSQPGPGADTQYF.

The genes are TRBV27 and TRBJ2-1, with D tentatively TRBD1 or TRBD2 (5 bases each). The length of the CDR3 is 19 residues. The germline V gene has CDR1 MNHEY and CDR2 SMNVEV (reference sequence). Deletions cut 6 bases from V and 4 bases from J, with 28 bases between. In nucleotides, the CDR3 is TGTGCCAGCAGCTTTTTAGATTCGCTGGGGGACGGGAATTACAATGAGCAGTTCTTC. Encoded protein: CASSFLDSLGDGNYNEQFF.

CDR3 in amino acids: CASSRDYIHQETQYF. DNA for the CDR3: TGTGCCAGCAGCCGGGACTACATACACCAAGAGACCCAGTACTTC. The rearrangement uses TRBV5-5 and TRBJ2-5, with 7 bases that match TRBD2. Germline lookup yields CDR1 SGHKS and CDR2 YYEKEE (reference sequence). The length of the CDR3 is 15 residues. After removal of 4 bases from V and 0 bases from J, the junction contained 6 bases not matched to a gene.

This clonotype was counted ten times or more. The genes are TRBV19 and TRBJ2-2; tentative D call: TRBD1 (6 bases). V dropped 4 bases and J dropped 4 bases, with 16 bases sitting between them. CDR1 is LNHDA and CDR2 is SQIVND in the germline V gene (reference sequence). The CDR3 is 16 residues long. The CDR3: CASSNSGTRLTGELFF. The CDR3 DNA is TGTGCCAGTAGTAATTCCGGGACAAGACTCACCGGGGAGCTGTTTTTT.

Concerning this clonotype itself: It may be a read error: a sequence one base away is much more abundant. CDR3: CGARTADKNIQYF. The CDR3, as DNA: TGCGGTGCTAGAACAGCAGACAAAAACATTCAGTACTTC. V usage is TRBV20-1 and J usage is TRBJ2-4; D not resolved. Germline loops: CDR1 DFQATT, CDR2 SNEGSKA (reference sequence). This CDR3 has 13 residues.

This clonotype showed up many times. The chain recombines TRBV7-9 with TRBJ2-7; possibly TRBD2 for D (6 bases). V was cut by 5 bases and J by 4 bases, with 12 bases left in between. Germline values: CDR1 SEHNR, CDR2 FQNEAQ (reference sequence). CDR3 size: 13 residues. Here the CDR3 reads CASSATEGYEQYF. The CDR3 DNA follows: TGTGCCAGCAGCGCGACGGAGGGGTACGAGCAGTACTTC.

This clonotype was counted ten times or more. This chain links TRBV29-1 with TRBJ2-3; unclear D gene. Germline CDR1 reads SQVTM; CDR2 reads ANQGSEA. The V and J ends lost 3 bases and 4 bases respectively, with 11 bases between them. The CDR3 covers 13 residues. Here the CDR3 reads CSVEPFRADTQYF. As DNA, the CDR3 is TGCAGCGTTGAGCCGTTCCGGGCAGATACGCAGTATTTT.

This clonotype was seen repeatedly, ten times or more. DNA of the CDR3: TGTGCCAGCAGCTTAGGGGGACGGTTTAATGAAAAACTGTTTTTT. It specifies CASSLGGRFNEKLFF. The chain combines TRBV7-8 with TRBJ1-4, with a tentative D call TRBD1 (5 bases). V was trimmed by 1 base and J by 4 bases, leaving 10 bases between them. The germline V gene encodes CDR1 SGHVS and CDR2 FQNEAQ. This CDR3 is 15 amino acids long.

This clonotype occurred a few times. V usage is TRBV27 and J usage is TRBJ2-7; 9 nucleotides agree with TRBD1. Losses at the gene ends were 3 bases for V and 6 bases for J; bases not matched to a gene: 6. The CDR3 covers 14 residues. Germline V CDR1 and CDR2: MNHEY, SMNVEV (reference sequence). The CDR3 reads CASSFRDRVGEQYF. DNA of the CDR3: TGTGCCAGCAGTTTCCGGGACAGGGTAGGCGAGCAGTACTTC.

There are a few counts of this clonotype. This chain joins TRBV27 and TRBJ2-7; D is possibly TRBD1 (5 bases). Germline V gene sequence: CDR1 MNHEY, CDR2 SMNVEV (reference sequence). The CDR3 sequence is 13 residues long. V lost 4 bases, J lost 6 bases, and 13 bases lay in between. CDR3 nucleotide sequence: TGTGCCAGCAGTTGGTTCGGGCAGGGCGAGCAGTACTTC. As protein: CASSWFGQGEQYF.

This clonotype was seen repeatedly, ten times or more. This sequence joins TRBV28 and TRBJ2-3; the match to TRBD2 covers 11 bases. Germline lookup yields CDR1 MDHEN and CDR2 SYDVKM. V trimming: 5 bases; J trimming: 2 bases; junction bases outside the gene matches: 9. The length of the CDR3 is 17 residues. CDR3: CASSPALAGENTDTQYF. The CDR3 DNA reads TGTGCCAGCAGTCCCGCACTAGCGGGAGAGAACACAGATACGCAGTATTTT.

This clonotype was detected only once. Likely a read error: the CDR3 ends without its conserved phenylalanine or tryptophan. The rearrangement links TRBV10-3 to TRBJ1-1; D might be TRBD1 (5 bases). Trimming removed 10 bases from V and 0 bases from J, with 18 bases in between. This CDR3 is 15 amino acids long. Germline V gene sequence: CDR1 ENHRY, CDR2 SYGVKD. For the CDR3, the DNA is TGTGCCACCTGGGCAGGGAATCACATGAACACTGAAGCTTTCTTA. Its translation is CATWAGNHMNTEAFL.

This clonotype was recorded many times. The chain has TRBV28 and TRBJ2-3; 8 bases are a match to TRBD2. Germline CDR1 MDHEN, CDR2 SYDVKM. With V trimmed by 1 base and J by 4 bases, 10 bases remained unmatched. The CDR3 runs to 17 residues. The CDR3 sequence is CASSLSSGLGESDTQYF. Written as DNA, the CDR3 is TGTGCCAGCAGTTTATCTTCGGGACTAGGGGAGTCAGATACGCAGTATTTT.

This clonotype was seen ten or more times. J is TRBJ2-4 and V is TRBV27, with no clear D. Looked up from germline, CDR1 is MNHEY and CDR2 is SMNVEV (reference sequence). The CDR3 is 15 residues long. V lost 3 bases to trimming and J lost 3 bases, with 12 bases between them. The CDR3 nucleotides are TGTGCCAGCAGTTTCACCACGTCCTACAAAAACATTCAGTACTTC. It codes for CASSFTTSYKNIQYF.

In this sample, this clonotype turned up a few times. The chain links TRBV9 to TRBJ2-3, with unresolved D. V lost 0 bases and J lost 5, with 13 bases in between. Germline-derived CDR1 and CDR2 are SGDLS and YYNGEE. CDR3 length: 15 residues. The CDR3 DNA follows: TGTGCCAGCAGCGTAGGCGTCAGTTCTATAGATACGCAGTATTTT. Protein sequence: CASSVGVSSIDTQYF.

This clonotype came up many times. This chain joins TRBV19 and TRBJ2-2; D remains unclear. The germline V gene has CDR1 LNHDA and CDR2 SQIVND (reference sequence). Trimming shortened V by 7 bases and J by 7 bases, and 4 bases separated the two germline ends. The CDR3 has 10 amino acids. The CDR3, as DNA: TGTGCCAGTAAGAGCGGGGAGCTGTTTTTT. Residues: CASKSGELFF.

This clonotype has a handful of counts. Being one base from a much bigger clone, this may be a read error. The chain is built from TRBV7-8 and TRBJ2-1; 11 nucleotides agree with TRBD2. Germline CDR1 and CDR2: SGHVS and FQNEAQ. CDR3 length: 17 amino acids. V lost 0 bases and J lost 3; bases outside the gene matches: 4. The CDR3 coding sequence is TGTGCCAGCAGCTTAGCGCCCCTAGCGGGGGGCTACAATGAGCAGTTCTTC. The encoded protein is CASSLAPLAGGYNEQFF.

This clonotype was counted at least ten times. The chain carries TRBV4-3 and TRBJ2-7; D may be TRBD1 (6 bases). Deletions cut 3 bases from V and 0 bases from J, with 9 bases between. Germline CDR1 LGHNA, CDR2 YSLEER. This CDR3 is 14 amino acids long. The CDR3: CASSQGDNSYEQYF. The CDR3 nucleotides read TGCGCCAGCAGCCAGGGGGACAACTCCTACGAGCAGTACTTC.

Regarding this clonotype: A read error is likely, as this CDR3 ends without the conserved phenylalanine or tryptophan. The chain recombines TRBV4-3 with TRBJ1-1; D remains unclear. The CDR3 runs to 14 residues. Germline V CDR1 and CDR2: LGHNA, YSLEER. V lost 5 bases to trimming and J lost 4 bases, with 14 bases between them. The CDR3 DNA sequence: TGCGCCAGCAGCAGGGATCGGTGGATCACTGAAGCTTTCCTT. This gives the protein CASSRDRWITEAFL.

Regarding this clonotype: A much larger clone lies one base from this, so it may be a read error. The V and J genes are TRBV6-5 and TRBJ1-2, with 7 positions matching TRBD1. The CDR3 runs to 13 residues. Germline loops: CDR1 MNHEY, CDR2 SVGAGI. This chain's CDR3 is CASSQQGYYGCTF. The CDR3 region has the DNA TGTGCCAGCAGTCAACAGGGGTACTATGGCTGCACCTTC.

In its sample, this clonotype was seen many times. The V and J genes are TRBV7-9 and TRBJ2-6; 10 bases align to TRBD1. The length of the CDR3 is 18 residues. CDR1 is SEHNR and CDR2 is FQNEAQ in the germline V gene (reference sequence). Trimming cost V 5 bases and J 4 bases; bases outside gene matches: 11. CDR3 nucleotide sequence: TGTGCCAGCAGCCATGGACAGGGGGGGCTTACGGGGGCCAACGTCCTGACTTTC. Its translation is CASSHGQGGLTGANVLTF.

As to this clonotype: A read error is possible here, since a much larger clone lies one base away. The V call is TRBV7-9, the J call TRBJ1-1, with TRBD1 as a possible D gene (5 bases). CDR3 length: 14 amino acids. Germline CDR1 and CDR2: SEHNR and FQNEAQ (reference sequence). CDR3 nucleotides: TGTGCCAGCAGCTACGACAGATCGAACACTGAAGCTTCCTTT. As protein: CASSYDRSNTEASF. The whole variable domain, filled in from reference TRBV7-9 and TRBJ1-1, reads DTGVSQNPRHKITKRGQNVTFRCDPISEHNRLYWYRQTLGQGPEFLTYFQNEAQLEKSRLLSDRFSAERPKGSFSTLEIQRTEQGDSAMYLCASSYDRSNTEASFGQGTRLTVV.

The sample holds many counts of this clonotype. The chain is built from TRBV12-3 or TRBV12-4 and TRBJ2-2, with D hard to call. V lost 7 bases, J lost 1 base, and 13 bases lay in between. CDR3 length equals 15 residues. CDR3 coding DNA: TGTGCCAGCACTCTAGGCTCGTGGAACACCGGGGAGCTGTTTTTT. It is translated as CASTLGSWNTGELFF.

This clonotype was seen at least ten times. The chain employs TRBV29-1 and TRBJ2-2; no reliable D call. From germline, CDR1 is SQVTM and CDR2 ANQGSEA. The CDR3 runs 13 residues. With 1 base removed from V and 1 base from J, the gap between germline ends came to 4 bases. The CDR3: CSVEVGNTGELFF. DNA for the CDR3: TGCAGCGTTGAAGTAGGGAACACCGGGGAGCTGTTTTTT.

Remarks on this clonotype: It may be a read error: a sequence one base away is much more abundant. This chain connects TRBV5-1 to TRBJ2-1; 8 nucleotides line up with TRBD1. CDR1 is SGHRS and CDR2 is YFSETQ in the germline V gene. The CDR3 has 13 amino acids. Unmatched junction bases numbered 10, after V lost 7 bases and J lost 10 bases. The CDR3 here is CASGPAGGWEQFF. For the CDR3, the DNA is TGCGCCAGCGGCCCAGCAGGGGGCTGGGAGCAGTTCTTC.

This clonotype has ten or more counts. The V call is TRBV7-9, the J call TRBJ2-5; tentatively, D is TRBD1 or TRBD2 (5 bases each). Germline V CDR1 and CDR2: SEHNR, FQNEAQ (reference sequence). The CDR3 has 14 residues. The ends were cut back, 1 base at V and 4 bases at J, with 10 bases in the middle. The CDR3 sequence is CASSLDLGPETQYF. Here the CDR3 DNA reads TGTGCCAGCAGCTTAGACTTGGGACCAGAGACCCAGTACTTC.

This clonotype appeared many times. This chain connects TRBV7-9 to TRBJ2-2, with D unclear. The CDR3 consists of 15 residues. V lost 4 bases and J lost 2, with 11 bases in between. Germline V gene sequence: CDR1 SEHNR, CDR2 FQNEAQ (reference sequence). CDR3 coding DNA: TGTGCCAGCAGCTATACAGTACGAAACACCGGGGAGCTGTTTTTT. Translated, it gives CASSYTVRNTGELFF.